This T cell receptor (beta chain) was documented in a study of blood T cells in healthy people across ages. General observations from the study: Possibly, changes in expanded clonotypes were confounded because donor CMV status was unknown. Donors of long life had a larger count of naive CD4+ cells and greater diversity than aged donors.

As concerns this clonotype: What it binds is unknown.

Next came a second PCR, run for roughly 6 to 11 cycles, which used a sample-barcoded 5' primer along with a J-beta primer mix. TCRdb ran MiXCR on the 5' RACE reads and lists one entry per CDR3 protein. The table records hundreds of thousands of distinct CDR3 sequences, around 30% of them present only once. Trimming stripped 6 bases from V and 11 bases from J, with 25 bases between. This CDR3 contains 15 residues. V and J are TRBV12-3 or TRBV12-4 and TRBJ2-5, with TRBD1 as a possible D gene (8 bases). Specimen: blood. The receptor's source is a woman between 70 and 85 years old in good health. In DNA, the CDR3 is TGTGCCAGCAGCCCATTTCCGACAGGGGCGCGGGAGCAGTACTTC. Translating it yields CASSPFPTGAREQYF.